The present T cell receptor beta chain was sequenced within a study of T cell responses to AZD1222 COVID-19 vaccine. As for the study in general: Second doses that came at about 4 or about 12 weeks were put together. Study observations and caveats: Spike was spanned by vaccine-associated CD4 TCRs, which were dominant at 160-218 and 743-854.

The germline CDR1 and CDR2 sequences are ENHRY and SYGVKD. V shed 10 bases and J shed 0 bases, with 13 bases lying between them. The CDR3 loop spans 14 amino acids. As to this clone: Its antigen remains unknown.

Sequencing used immunoSEQ multiplex PCR; TCRdb keeps in-frame clones, though not all of them. The repertoire holds roughly 260,000 clones, approximately 93% seen once, with 0.55% in the top ten. The sequence came from an adult in good health. This chain connects TRBV10-3 to TRBJ2-1; D remains ambiguous. The sample was peripheral blood, taken on day 0 of AZD1222 vaccination. The CDR3 loop is CASLDHISYNEQFF. The CDR3 DNA reads as TGTGCCAGCCTCGACCACATCTCCTACAATGAGCAGTTCTTC.